This T cell receptor beta chain appears in the sequencing data of a study of shared clonotypes between healthy human individuals (dated by TCRdb to 2018 to 2021). Concerning the study at large: The cohort included three men and a couple of women between 18 and 49 years of age. For each donor, CD4 naive and CD4 memory were each run on three plates, CD8 naive on two plates, and CD8 memory on one plate. To estimate repertoire size and how much clonotypes are shared between individuals, the study performed deep sequencing of blood TCR repertoires from a handful of healthy adults. Libraries were prepared and TCR repertoires were sequenced by different laboratories using diverse techniques, in order to increase sequencing depth and limit assay-specific biases. Per donor, leukapheresis produced somewhere between about 0.94 and 9.5 billion PBMCs.

Using the deep immunoSEQ assay, multiplex PCR amplified TCR CDR3 regions from genomic DNA. Extracted genomic DNA from each cell subset was spread evenly across all wells of several immunoSEQ 96-well plates, with each plate serving as a replicate. For sorted subsets, each replicate PCR was loaded with about 200 ng genomic DNA, equivalent to about 33,000 T cell genomes. The purified libraries were quantified using a Qubit 3.0 fluorometer, sized with a Bioanalyzer 2100, and then quantified again using the KAPA Library Quantification kit. Each immunoSEQ 96-well plate was sequenced on its own single-read 150-cycle Illumina NextSeq 550 flow cell. In the original analysis: Because the immunoSEQ output held only junctional sequences and lacked quality scores, the filtering could not match the filtering applied to full-length reads. To assign V/J genes and CDR3, sequences were annotated against IMGT germline references using PyIR, a Python wrapper for IgBLAST v1.9. Reads were removed for weak V/J assignments (E-value above 1e-6), missing CDR3, stop codons, out-of-frame junctions, or ambiguous translated residues. V3J clonotypes were defined by identical inferred V gene, J gene, and CDR3 amino acid sequence. Percentage overlap between repertoires was computed as shared unique clonotypes divided by the size of the smaller repertoire. RTK rarefaction, the Chao1 estimator, and Recon v2.1 estimates of unobserved clonotypes were used to assess repertoire richness. For all TCRbeta clonotypes obtained by the gDNA method from a few donors, generation probabilities were computed with OLGA. TCRdb mirrors the immuneACCESS table, restricted to in-frame sequences. Some clones are absent from its copies; in checked studies, under half trace to an unresolved V gene, and the reason for the others is unknown. D and trimming come from the DNA, and the V and J calls and clone size come from that table. The sample has over 2 million clones on record, approximately 90% of them singletons. The ten largest make up roughly 0.34% of the sample.

General study outcomes and caveats: Sampling was restricted to blood, and TCR repertoires in tissues likely differ from the TCR repertoires found in blood. Estimated clonotype richness was generally larger for naive than for memory subsets. Even with the large sequencing depth, rarefaction of the sorted-subset datasets indicated that sequencing was incomplete. Compared with non-shared clonotypes, the clonotypes found in all four sorted-subset donors had higher generation probabilities. Pairwise subsampling indicated that sequencing depth was expected to affect the degree of clonotype sharing among donors. Because the study included a small number of donors, the genetic and exposure-history diversity represented was limited. Roughly 5.2% of naive CD4, more than 3% of naive CD8, approximately 2.2% of memory CD4, and about 0.4% of memory CD8 clonotypes were shared across a few donors.

CDR1 and CDR2, looked up from the germline V gene (reference sequence), are SEHNR and FQNEAQ. Trimming leaves V shorter by 4 bases and J shorter by 4 bases, with the junction holding 7 bases beyond the gene matches. The CDR3, cysteine through phenylalanine, is 15 amino acids long. Here the CDR3 DNA is all that survives: 45 bases in frame from base 1. On this clone itself: Which antigen it targets is not known. The record has no base qualities; no much larger clone is one base away.

Donors were healthy HIV-negative adults with no recently reported acute infections or vaccinations. Every donor was a Caucasian adult residing in Nashville, Tennessee, USA. CD4+ T cells were enriched by magnetic negative selection; naive cells were then positively selected on CD45RA, and the negative fraction formed the memory subset. After blood collection by leukapheresis, PBMCs were isolated using Ficoll-Histopaque density gradient centrifugation and then cryopreserved in the vapor phase of liquid nitrogen. Analytical flow cytometry was used to check the purity and quantity of every magnetically sorted T cell population. From each sorted fraction, genomic DNA was isolated and quantified by UV absorbance on a Nanodrop 2000c.

The clonotype comes from a man between 18 and 35 years old in good health. Some clones in this sample may be carry-over from other donors' samples. What was sequenced was naive CD4+ T cells from PBMCs. What the cell subset or site label conveys for this sample: CD45RA+ positively selected. The V and J genes are TRBV7-9 and TRBJ1-1; 9 of the junction bases match TRBD1. The nucleotide sequence is TGTGCCAGCAGCTCCATCTCGACAGGGGGCACTGAAGCTTTCTTT. This codes for CASSSISTGGTEAFF.